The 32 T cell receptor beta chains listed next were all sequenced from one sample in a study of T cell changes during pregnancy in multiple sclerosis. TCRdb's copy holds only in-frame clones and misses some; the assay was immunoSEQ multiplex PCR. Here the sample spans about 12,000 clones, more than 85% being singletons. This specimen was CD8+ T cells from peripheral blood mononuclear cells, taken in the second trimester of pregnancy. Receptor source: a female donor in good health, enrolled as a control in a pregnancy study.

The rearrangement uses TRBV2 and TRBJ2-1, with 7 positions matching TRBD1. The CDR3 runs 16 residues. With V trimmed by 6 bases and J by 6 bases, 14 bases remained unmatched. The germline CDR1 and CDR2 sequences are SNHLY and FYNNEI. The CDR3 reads CASSLGDVTGINEQFF. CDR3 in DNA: TGTGCCAGCAGCCTCGGTGACGTGACAGGGATCAATGAGCAGTTCTTC.

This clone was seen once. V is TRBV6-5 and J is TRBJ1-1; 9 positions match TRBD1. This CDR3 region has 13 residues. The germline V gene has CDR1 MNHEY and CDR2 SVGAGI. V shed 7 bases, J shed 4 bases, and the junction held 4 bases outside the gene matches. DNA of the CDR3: TGTGCCAGCAAGGGACAGGGTGCCACTGAAGCTTTCTTT. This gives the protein CASKGQGATEAFF.

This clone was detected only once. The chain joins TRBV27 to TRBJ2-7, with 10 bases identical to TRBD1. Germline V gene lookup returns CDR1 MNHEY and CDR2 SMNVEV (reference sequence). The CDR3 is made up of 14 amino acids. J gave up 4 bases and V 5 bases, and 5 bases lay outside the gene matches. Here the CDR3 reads CASSQAGQGYEQYF. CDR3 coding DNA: TGTGCCAGCAGTCAGGCGGGACAGGGGTACGAGCAGTACTTC.

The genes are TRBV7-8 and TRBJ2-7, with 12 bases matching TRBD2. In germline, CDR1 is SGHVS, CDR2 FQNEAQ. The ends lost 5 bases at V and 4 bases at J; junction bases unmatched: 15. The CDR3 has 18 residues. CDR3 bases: TGTGCCAGCAGCCTACTACCCTCTCTAGCGGGAGGGCTATACGAGCAGTACTTC. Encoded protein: CASSLLPSLAGGLYEQYF.

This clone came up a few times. The CDR3: CASSIGAGAGEKLFF. The CDR3 DNA reads as TGTGCCAGTAGTATAGGCGCGGGGGCAGGAGAAAAACTGTTTTTT. The chain is built from TRBV19 and TRBJ1-4; maybe TRBD1 (6 bases). Germline CDR1 is LNHDA and CDR2 is SQIVND (reference sequence). The CDR3 consists of 15 residues. Trimming cost V 1 base and J 8 bases, with 14 bases left between them.

CDR3 coding DNA: TGTGCCAGCAGAGCGGGGGTTTTTGAAAACGAGCAGTACTTC. Translated: CASRAGVFENEQYF. This rearrangement joins TRBV9 to TRBJ2-7; 8 positions match TRBD2. The CDR3 is made up of 14 amino acids. With V trimmed by 5 bases and J by 5 bases, 9 bases remained unmatched. CDR1 is SGDLS, CDR2 YYNGEE, per germline. Together with reference TRBV9 and TRBJ2-7, the CDR3 gives the full variable domain: DSGVTQTPKHLITATGQRVTLRCSPRSGDLSVYWYQQSLDQGLQFLIQYYNGEERAKGNILERFSAQQFPDLHSELNLSSLELGDSALYFCASRAGVFENEQYFGPGTRLTVT.

The CDR3 protein is CASSPDRDAYEQYF. The CDR3 region has the DNA TGTGCCAGCAGTCCTGACAGGGACGCCTACGAGCAGTACTTC. This chain connects TRBV6-5 to TRBJ2-7, with 7 bases matching TRBD1. The CDR3 length is 14 residues. Germline V gene lookup returns CDR1 MNHEY and CDR2 SVGAGI. Trimming cost V 5 bases and J 2 bases; bases outside gene matches: 6.

The CDR3 nucleotides are TGTGCCAGTAGGACAGGGAGAGGGACTGAAGCTTTCTTT. Translating gives CASRTGRGTEAFF. The chain links TRBV19 to TRBJ1-1; the match to TRBD1 covers 7 bases. The CDR3 loop spans 13 amino acids. J was trimmed by 5 bases and V by 6 bases; bases with no gene match: 6. Germline CDR1 LNHDA, CDR2 SQIVND (reference sequence).

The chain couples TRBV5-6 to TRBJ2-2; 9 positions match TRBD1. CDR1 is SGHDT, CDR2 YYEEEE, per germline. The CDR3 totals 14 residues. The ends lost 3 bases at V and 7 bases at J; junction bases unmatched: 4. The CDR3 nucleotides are TGTGCCAGCAGCTGGGACAGGGCTGGCGGGGAGCTGTTTTTT. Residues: CASSWDRAGGELFF.

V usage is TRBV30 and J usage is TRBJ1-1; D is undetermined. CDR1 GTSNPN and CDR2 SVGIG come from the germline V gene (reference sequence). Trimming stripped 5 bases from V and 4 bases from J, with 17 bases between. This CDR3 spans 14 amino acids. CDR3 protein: CAWGDDGWATEAFF. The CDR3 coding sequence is TGTGCCTGGGGCGACGACGGATGGGCCACTGAAGCTTTCTTT. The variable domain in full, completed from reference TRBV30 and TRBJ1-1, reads SQTIHQWPATLVQPVGSPLSLECTVEGTSNPNLYWYRQAAGRGLQLLFYSVGIGQISSEVPQNLSASRPQDRQFILSSKKLLLSDSGFYLCAWGDDGWATEAFFGQGTRLTVV.

DNA for the CDR3: TGTGCCAGCAGCTTATTACTAGCGTCTTACAATGAGCAGTTCTTC. It yields the protein CASSLLLASYNEQFF. V is TRBV7-7 and J is TRBJ2-1; 7 positions match TRBD2. Germline CDR1 reads SSHAT; CDR2 reads FNYEAQ (reference sequence). V lost 2 bases, J lost 4 bases, and 5 bases stayed unmatched. The CDR3 sequence is 15 residues long.

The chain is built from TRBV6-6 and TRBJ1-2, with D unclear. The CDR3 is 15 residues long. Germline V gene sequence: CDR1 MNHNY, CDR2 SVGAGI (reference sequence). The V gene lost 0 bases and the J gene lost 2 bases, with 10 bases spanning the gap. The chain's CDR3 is CASSYSIGRNYGYTF. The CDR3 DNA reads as TGTGCCAGCAGTTACTCCATTGGGAGGAACTATGGCTACACCTTC.

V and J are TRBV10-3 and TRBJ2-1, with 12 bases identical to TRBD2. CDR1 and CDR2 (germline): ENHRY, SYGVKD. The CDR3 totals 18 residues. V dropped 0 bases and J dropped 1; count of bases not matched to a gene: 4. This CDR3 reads CAISESGLAGISYNEQFF. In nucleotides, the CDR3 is TGTGCCATCAGTGAGTCGGGACTAGCGGGCATATCCTACAATGAGCAGTTCTTC.

CDR3 loop: CASSLDLEAFF. The CDR3 nucleotides read TGTGCCAGCAGCTTGGACTTGGAAGCTTTCTTT. The rearrangement joins TRBV7-9 to TRBJ1-1; D is unresolved. This CDR3 has 11 residues. Trimming pared 3 bases from V and 8 bases from J, leaving 7 bases between. Germline assignment: CDR1 SEHNR and CDR2 FQNEAQ (reference sequence).

The CDR3 DNA is TGTGCCAGCAGCTTACGACTAGCGGGGGACTACGAGCAGTACTTC. It encodes CASSLRLAGDYEQYF. The chain employs TRBV13 and TRBJ2-7; TRBD2 agrees at 12 bases. This CDR3 spans 15 amino acids. CDR1 is PRHDT and CDR2 is FYEKMQ in the germline V gene (reference sequence). V trimming: 2 bases; J trimming: 3 bases; junction bases outside the gene matches: 2.

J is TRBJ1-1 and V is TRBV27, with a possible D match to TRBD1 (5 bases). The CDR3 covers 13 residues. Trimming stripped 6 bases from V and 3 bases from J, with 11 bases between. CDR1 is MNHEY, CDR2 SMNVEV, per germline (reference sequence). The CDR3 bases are TGTGCCAGCAGCCTTGGGGCTCACACTGAAGCTTTCTTT. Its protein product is CASSLGAHTEAFF.

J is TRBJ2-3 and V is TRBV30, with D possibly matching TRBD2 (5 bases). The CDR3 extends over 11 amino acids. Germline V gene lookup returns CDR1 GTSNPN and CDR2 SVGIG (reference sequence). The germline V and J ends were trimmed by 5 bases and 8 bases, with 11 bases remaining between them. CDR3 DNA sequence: TGTGCCTGGCCCGTCGCGGGTACGCAGTATTTT. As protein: CAWPVAGTQYF.

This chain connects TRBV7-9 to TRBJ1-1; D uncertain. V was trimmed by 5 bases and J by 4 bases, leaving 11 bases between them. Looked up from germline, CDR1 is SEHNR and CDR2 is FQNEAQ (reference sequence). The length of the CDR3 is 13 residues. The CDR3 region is CASSPAGSTEAFF. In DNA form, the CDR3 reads TGTGCCAGCAGCCCCGCAGGATCCACTGAAGCTTTCTTT.

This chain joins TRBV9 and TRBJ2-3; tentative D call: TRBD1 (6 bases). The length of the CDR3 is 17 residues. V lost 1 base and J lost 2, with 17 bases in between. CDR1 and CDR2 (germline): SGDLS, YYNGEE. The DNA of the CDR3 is TGTGCCAGCAGCGTATCTCAGTGGGGGCCTCCCACAGATACGCAGTATTTT. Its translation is CASSVSQWGPPTDTQYF.

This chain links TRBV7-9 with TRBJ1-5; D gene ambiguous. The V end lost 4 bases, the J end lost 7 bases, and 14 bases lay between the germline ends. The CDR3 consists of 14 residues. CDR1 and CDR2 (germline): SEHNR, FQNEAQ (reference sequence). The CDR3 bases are TGTGCCAGCAGCTCGGAGGGATCGAGGCAGCCCCAGCATTTT. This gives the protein CASSSEGSRQPQHF.

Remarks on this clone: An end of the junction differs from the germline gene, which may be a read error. The CDR3, as DNA: TGTGCCAGCAGCCCTGAGATCTTC. Translating gives CASSPEIF. The J gene is TRBJ1-2, the V gene TRBV9; D not certain. The length of the CDR3 is 8 residues. Germline CDR1 reads SGDLS; CDR2 reads YYNGEE.

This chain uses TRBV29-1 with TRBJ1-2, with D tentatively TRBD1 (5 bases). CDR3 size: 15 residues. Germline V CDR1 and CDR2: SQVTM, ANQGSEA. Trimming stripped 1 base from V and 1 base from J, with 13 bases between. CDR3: CSVEGTPGRNYGYTF. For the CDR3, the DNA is TGCAGCGTTGAAGGAACCCCAGGGCGTAACTATGGCTACACCTTC.

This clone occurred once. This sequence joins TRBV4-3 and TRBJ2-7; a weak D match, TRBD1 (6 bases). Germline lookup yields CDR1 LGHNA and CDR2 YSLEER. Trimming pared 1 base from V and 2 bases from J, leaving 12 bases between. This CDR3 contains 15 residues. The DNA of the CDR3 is TGCGCCAGCAGCCAAGTGGTCCCAGGGGCCTACGAGCAGTACTTC. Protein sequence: CASSQVVPGAYEQYF.

The chain's CDR3 is CASGTGVPYEQYF. The CDR3 region has the DNA TGTGCCAGCGGGACAGGGGTGCCCTACGAGCAGTACTTC. The chain is built from TRBV2 and TRBJ2-7; 10 nucleotides line up with TRBD1. This CDR3 comprises 13 residues. V dropped 8 bases and J dropped 2; count of bases not matched to a gene: 3. Germline V gene data show CDR1 as SNHLY and CDR2 as FYNNEI.

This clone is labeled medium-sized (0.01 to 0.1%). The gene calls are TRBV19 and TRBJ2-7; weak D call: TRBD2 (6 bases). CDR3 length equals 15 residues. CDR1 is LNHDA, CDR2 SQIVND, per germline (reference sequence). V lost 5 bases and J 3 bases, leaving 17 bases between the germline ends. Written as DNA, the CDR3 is TGTGCCAGTAGTCCCCGGGGTAGCGGAAACTACGAGCAGTACTTC. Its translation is CASSPRGSGNYEQYF. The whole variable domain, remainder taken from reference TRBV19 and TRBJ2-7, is DGGITQSPKYLFRKEGQNVTLSCEQNLNHDAMYWYRQDPGQGLRLIYYSQIVNDFQKGDIAEGYSVSREKKESFPLTVTSAQKNPTAFYLCASSPRGSGNYEQYFGPGTRLTVT.

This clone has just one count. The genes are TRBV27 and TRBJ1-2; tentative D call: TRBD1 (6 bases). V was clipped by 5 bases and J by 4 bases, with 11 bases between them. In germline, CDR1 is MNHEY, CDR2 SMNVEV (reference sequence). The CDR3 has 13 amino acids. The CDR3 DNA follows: TGTGCCAGCAGTGGGGGCGACCGCTATGGCTACACCTTC. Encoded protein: CASSGGDRYGYTF.

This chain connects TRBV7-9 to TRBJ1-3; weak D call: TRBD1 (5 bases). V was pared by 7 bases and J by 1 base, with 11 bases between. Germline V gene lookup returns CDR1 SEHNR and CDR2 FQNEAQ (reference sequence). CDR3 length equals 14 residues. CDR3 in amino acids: CASTWGFSGNTIYF. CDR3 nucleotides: TGTGCCAGCACATGGGGCTTTTCTGGAAACACCATATATTTT.

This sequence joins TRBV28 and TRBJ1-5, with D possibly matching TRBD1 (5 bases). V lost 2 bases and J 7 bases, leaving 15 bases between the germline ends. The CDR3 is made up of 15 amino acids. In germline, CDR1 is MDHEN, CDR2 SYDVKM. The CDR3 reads CASSLSPGIGQPQHF. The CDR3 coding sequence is TGTGCCAGCAGTTTAAGTCCAGGGATCGGCCAGCCCCAGCATTTT.

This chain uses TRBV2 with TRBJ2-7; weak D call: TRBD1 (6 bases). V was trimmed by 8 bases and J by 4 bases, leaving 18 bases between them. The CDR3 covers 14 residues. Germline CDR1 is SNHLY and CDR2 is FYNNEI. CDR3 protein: CASVSRHRVYEQYF. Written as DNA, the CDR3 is TGTGCCAGCGTAAGTAGGCACAGGGTGTACGAGCAGTACTTC.

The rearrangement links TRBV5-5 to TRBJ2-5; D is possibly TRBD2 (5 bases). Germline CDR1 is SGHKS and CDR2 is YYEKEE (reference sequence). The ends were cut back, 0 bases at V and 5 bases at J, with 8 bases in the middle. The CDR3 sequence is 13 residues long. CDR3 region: CASSLEKRETQYF. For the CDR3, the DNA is TGTGCCAGCAGCTTGGAAAAGCGGGAGACCCAGTACTTC. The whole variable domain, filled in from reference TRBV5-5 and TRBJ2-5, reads DAGVTQSPTHLIKTRGQQVTLRCSPISGHKSVSWYQQVLGQGPQFIFQYYEKEERGRGNFPDRFSARQFPNYSSELNVNALLLGDSALYLCASSLEKRETQYFGPGTRLLVL.

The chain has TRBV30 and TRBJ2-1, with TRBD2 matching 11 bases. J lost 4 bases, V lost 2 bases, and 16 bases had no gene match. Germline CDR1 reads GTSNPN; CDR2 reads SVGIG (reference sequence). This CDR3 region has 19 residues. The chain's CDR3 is CAWSPSGTSGLRGYNEQFF. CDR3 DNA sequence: TGTGCCTGGAGTCCGTCCGGGACTAGCGGCCTTAGGGGGTACAATGAGCAGTTCTTC. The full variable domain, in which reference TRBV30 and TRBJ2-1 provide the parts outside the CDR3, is SQTIHQWPATLVQPVGSPLSLECTVEGTSNPNLYWYRQAAGRGLQLLFYSVGIGQISSEVPQNLSASRPQDRQFILSSKKLLLSDSGFYLCAWSPSGTSGLRGYNEQFFGPGTRLTVL.

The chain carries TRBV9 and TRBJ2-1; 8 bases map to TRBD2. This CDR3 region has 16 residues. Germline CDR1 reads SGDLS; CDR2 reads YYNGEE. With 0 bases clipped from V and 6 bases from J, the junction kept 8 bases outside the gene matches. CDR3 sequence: CASSVETGGPPNEQFF. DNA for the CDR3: TGTGCCAGCAGCGTAGAGACGGGGGGGCCCCCCAATGAGCAGTTCTTC.